This T cell receptor (beta chain) is from a study of spatial heterogeneity in lung cancer. Overall study results and limits: In tumors, expanded intratumoral alpha and beta TCR counts tracked mutation counts.

A single record per CDR3 protein comes from TCRdb applying MiXCR to the 5' RACE reads. The sample records roughly 9,000 distinct CDR3 sequences, around 6.3% being singletons. In regard to this clonotype: Its target is unknown.

Noted time point: sample taken at primary tumor resection. CDR1 is LGHNA and CDR2 is YNFKEQ in the germline V gene. The CDR3 contains 15 residues. V trimming: 5 bases; J trimming: 5 bases; junction bases outside the gene matches: 10. This rearrangement joins TRBV4-2 to TRBJ2-7; 9 positions match TRBD1. This sequence originates from a male donor with early-stage non-small cell lung cancer. This sample comprised lung tumor tissue, obtained at surgery. The CDR3 nucleotides read TGTGCCAGCAGCTTGACCGGGACAGGGCCTGACGAGCAGTACTTC. The encoded protein is CASSLTGTGPDEQYF.